Reported below is one TCR beta chain. Methods used by the authors: Reference gene primer amplification gave estimated nucleated cell counts. Generated by immunoSEQ multiplex PCR, the TCRdb table keeps only in-frame clones and is missing some. V, J and clone size reflect that table, while D and trimming were determined from the DNA. This sample has roughly 150,000 clones, with over 70% found just once. This specimen belongs to a study of blood T cell repertoires in COVID-19. In the study overall: The United States, Italy and Spain were the sources of the acute and convalescent COVID-19 samples. In each case, the material was cDNA or gDNA derived from T cells, B-cell-depleted T cells, or PBMCs.

CDR1 and CDR2 (germline): ENHRY, SYGVKD. The CDR3 totals 12 residues. Trimming pared 5 bases from V and 1 base from J, leaving 6 bases between. Cohort assignment relied on participant-reported clinical history. Sequenced: PBMCs or T cells enriched from blood (not recorded which). The genes are TRBV10-3 and TRBJ2-7; possible D gene TRBD1, 5 bases. This sequence originates from a man aged 70-80 years who had been exposed to COVID-19. The CDR3 region has the DNA TGTGCCATCAGTCGACAGTCCTACGAGCAGTACTTC. Encoded protein: CAISRQSYEQYF.